The following is a T cell receptor beta chain sequence with its context. These data originate in a study of OX40 agonist ivuxolimab in advanced cancers. Study-level background: Patient treatment consisted of intravenous ivuxolimab administration every 2 weeks at 0.01 to 10 mg/kg.

CDR1 is LNHDA and CDR2 is SQIVND in the germline V gene (reference sequence). The CDR3 is made up of 14 amino acids. The V end was cut by 3 bases, the J end by 5 bases, with 13 bases between. Sequenced by immunoSEQ multiplex PCR; TCRdb stores in-frame clones only, minus some. The sample lists over 80,000 clones; 92% were seen once. The clonotype originates from an adult with an advanced solid tumor such as melanoma, head and neck, liver or kidney cancer. The rearrangement joins TRBV19 to TRBJ1-1; weak D call: TRBD1 (5 bases). Here the sequenced sample was CD4+ or CD8+ T cells sorted from blood, taken in a trial of the OX40 agonist ivuxolimab. This CDR3 reads CASSIQGLRTEAFF. The CDR3 bases are TGTGCCAGTAGTATCCAGGGACTGCGGACTGAAGCTTTCTTT.